Below are 25 T cell receptor beta chains sequenced from a single sample in a study of shared clonotypes between healthy human individuals. Naive CD8 populations comprised CD45RO-negative cells positively selected for CCR7, excluding terminally differentiated effector memory CD45RA+ cells. Generated by immunoSEQ multiplex PCR, the TCRdb table keeps only in-frame clones and is missing some. Of about 2 million clones listed, just under 95% are singletons. The sample was naive CD8+ T cells sorted from blood. Source of these receptors: a man between 18 and 35 years old in good health.

Only a few counts were recorded for this clone. This chain uses TRBV9 with TRBJ1-2; 9 bases are a match to TRBD1. The germline V gene encodes CDR1 SGDLS and CDR2 YYNGEE. Trimming cost V 3 bases and J 3 bases; bases outside gene matches: 6. The CDR3 has 15 amino acids. CDR3 in amino acids: CASSAGQGFDYGYTF. In DNA form, the CDR3 reads TGTGCCAGCAGCGCGGGACAGGGTTTCGACTATGGCTACACCTTC.

The chain recombines TRBV29-1 with TRBJ2-7; 9 nucleotides align to TRBD2. The CDR3 runs 15 residues. The J segment lost 0 bases and the V segment lost 5 bases, leaving 8 bases of the junction unmatched. CDR1 and CDR2 (germline): SQVTM, ANQGSEA. The CDR3 sequence is CSVQVRLADSYEQYF. For the CDR3, the DNA is TGCAGCGTTCAAGTGAGACTAGCGGACTCCTACGAGCAGTACTTC.

The V call is TRBV13, the J call TRBJ2-5; 7 bases fit TRBD1. Unmatched junction bases numbered 13, after V lost 5 bases and J lost 1 base. This CDR3 is built from 17 residues. Germline-derived CDR1 and CDR2 are PRHDT and FYEKMQ (reference sequence). CDR3 loop: CASSEHVGQAFQETQYF. CDR3 DNA: TGTGCCAGCAGCGAACACGTTGGACAGGCCTTCCAAGAGACCCAGTACTTC.

The chain has TRBV28 and TRBJ2-3; D is undetermined. Germline assignment: CDR1 MDHEN and CDR2 SYDVKM. This CDR3 contains 14 residues. Trimming stripped 2 bases from V and 2 bases from J, with 8 bases between. The DNA of the CDR3 is TGTGCCAGCAGTTTAATTCCCAACACAGATACGCAGTATTTT. This gives the protein CASSLIPNTDTQYF.

This chain connects TRBV2 to TRBJ2-3; D is tentatively TRBD1 or TRBD2 (5 bases each). Germline lookup yields CDR1 SNHLY and CDR2 FYNNEI. V lost 10 bases and J 6 bases, leaving 17 bases between the germline ends. CDR3 length: 13 amino acids. CDR3 coding DNA: TGTGCCATTCCGGGACCAACTTCGGATACGCAGTATTTT. Amino acids: CAIPGPTSDTQYF. The full variable domain, in which reference TRBV2 and TRBJ2-3 provide the parts outside the CDR3, is EPEVTQTPSHQVTQMGQEVILRCVPISNHLYFYWYRQILGQKVEFLVSFYNNEISEKSEIFDDQFSVERPDGSNFTLKIRSTKLEDSAMYFCAIPGPTSDTQYFGPGTRLTVL.

The CDR3 region is CASTETFTDTQYF. The CDR3 bases are TGTGCCAGCACCGAAACTTTCACAGATACGCAGTATTTT. This chain joins TRBV6-6 and TRBJ2-3; D not certain. CDR1 and CDR2 (germline): MNHNY, SVGAGI (reference sequence). Trimming cost V 7 bases and J 2 bases, with 10 bases left between them. The CDR3 is made up of 13 amino acids.

V is TRBV13 and J is TRBJ2-5; D unclear. Germline V gene data show CDR1 as PRHDT and CDR2 as FYEKMQ (reference sequence). Trimming took off 2 bases at V and 4 bases at J, with 8 bases between the two ends. The length of the CDR3 is 13 residues. CDR3: CASSLRVLETQYF. CDR3 bases: TGTGCCAGCAGCTTACGTGTATTAGAGACCCAGTACTTC.

The chain has TRBV14 and TRBJ2-5; D unresolved. V was shortened by 2 bases and J by 2 bases, with 3 bases between the two germline ends. The CDR3 is made up of 12 amino acids. Germline V gene lookup returns CDR1 SGHDN and CDR2 FVKESK. The CDR3 spells CASSQHQETQYF. The DNA of the CDR3 is TGTGCCAGCAGCCAACATCAAGAGACCCAGTACTTC.

This clone appeared a single time. The rearrangement links TRBV21-1 to TRBJ1-6. TRBV21-1 is classified as a pseudogene. The CDR3 runs 20 residues. The CDR3 reads CASSRDTGASRPFGNSPLHF. The CDR3 nucleotides read TGTGCCAGCAGCAGGGACACGGGGGCATCTAGGCCTTTCGGCAATTCACCCCTCCACTTT.

The J gene is TRBJ2-1, the V gene TRBV9; TRBD2 matches at 12 bases. J was trimmed by 12 bases and V by 3 bases; bases with no gene match: 10. The CDR3 extends over 15 amino acids. CDR1 and CDR2 (germline): SGDLS, YYNGEE. This CDR3 reads CASSDGTSGPPGQFF. CDR3 coding DNA: TGTGCCAGCAGCGACGGGACTAGCGGGCCCCCAGGGCAGTTCTTC. Complete variable domain (other parts from reference TRBV9 and TRBJ2-1): DSGVTQTPKHLITATGQRVTLRCSPRSGDLSVYWYQQSLDQGLQFLIQYYNGEERAKGNILERFSAQQFPDLHSELNLSSLELGDSALYFCASSDGTSGPPGQFFGPGTRLTVL.

The gene calls are TRBV10-3 and TRBJ2-2; 8 bases map to TRBD2. CDR1 is ENHRY and CDR2 is SYGVKD in the germline V gene. The CDR3 covers 17 residues. Trimming cost V 0 bases and J 4 bases; bases outside gene matches: 7. DNA of the CDR3: TGTGCCATCAGTGAGTCGATGCGGGGGGCGACCACCGGGGAGCTGTTTTTT. It encodes CAISESMRGATTGELFF.

The chain has TRBV19 and TRBJ1-5; no clear D gene. V shed 3 bases and J shed 3 bases, with 9 bases lying between them. CDR3 length: 14 amino acids. CDR1 LNHDA and CDR2 SQIVND come from the germline V gene (reference sequence). The CDR3 DNA follows: TGTGCCAGTAGTATCGGGAGTGACAATCAGCCCCAGCATTTT. Its protein is CASSIGSDNQPQHF.

The chain combines TRBV29-1 with TRBJ2-1; D unclear. This CDR3 spans 13 amino acids. Per the germline V gene, CDR1 is SQVTM and CDR2 is ANQGSEA. V was shortened by 0 bases and J by 8 bases, with 11 bases between the two germline ends. The CDR3 is CSVEDLWTDEQFF. CDR3 sequence (DNA): TGCAGCGTTGAAGATCTGTGGACGGATGAGCAGTTCTTC.

The V and J genes are TRBV11-1 and TRBJ2-7; D gene ambiguous. V dropped 1 base and J dropped 2 bases, with 6 bases sitting between them. The length of the CDR3 is 13 residues. Germline V gives CDR1 SGHAT, CDR2 FQDESV (reference sequence). Here the CDR3 DNA reads TGTGCCAGCAGCTTAGAGACAACCTACGAGCAGTACTTC. Its translation: CASSLETTYEQYF.

The chain couples TRBV19 to TRBJ2-1, with TRBD2 as a possible D gene (8 bases). Trimming removed 2 bases from V and 8 bases from J, with 16 bases in between. This CDR3 comprises 15 residues. Germline values: CDR1 LNHDA, CDR2 SQIVND (reference sequence). The CDR3 region has the DNA TGTGCCAGTAGTATAACTTCGGGAGGGGGCGATGAGCAGTTCTTC. Translating it yields CASSITSGGGDEQFF.

The chain couples TRBV6-6 to TRBJ2-2, with a weak D call TRBD2 (5 bases). Germline V lookup: CDR1 MNHNY, CDR2 SVGAGI (reference sequence). This CDR3 region has 14 residues. V lost 2 bases, J lost 4 bases, and 8 bases lay in between. The CDR3: CASSYRTSTGELFF. In DNA, the CDR3 is TGTGCCAGCAGTTACCGGACTTCCACCGGGGAGCTGTTTTTT.

This chain uses TRBV11-2 with TRBJ2-7; 8 positions agree with TRBD1. The CDR3 consists of 15 residues. Germline loops: CDR1 SGHAT, CDR2 FQNNGV. Trimming removed 4 bases from V and 3 bases from J; junction bases left unmatched: 8. The CDR3 sequence is CASSYWATGGYEQYF. The CDR3 DNA follows: TGTGCCAGCAGCTACTGGGCCACAGGGGGCTACGAGCAGTACTTC.

This clone is a singleton in its sample. This chain connects TRBV10-3 to TRBJ2-1; 13 positions match TRBD2. The CDR3 length is 14 residues. Germline V CDR1 and CDR2: ENHRY, SYGVKD. Trimming at V came to 10 bases and at J to 8 bases, leaving 8 bases not matched to a gene. This CDR3 is CASTSGGARDEQFF. The CDR3 coding sequence is TGTGCCAGTACTAGCGGGGGGGCGCGGGATGAGCAGTTCTTC.

This sequence joins TRBV4-1 and TRBJ2-7, with no clear D. The CDR3 covers 16 residues. The V end lost 0 bases, the J end lost 3 bases, and 15 bases lay between the germline ends. Germline V gene lookup returns CDR1 MGHRA and CDR2 YSYEKL. Here the CDR3 DNA reads TGCGCCAGCAGCCAAGATGTAACTACCGCATACTACGAGCAGTACTTC. Protein product: CASSQDVTTAYYEQYF.

The chain combines TRBV29-1 with TRBJ2-7; tentatively, D is TRBD1 (6 bases). This CDR3 contains 12 residues. Germline V gene sequence: CDR1 SQVTM, CDR2 ANQGSEA. The germline V and J ends were trimmed by 8 bases and 5 bases, with 16 bases remaining between them. The CDR3 sequence: CSYGNREHEQYF. CDR3 DNA sequence: TGCAGCTACGGAAACAGGGAACACGAGCAGTACTTC.

In DNA form, the CDR3 reads TGTGCCAGCAGTGAACAGGCGACAGGCCCTAGCACAGATACGCAGTATTTT. It encodes CASSEQATGPSTDTQYF. The rearrangement joins TRBV2 to TRBJ2-3, with D possibly matching TRBD1 (6 bases). Trimming shortened V by 2 bases and J by 0 bases, and 15 bases separated the two germline ends. The length of the CDR3 is 17 residues. Germline lookup yields CDR1 SNHLY and CDR2 FYNNEI.

V gene TRBV7-9 combines with J gene TRBJ2-7; D may match TRBD1 or TRBD2 (5 bases each). This CDR3 spans 15 amino acids. V was pared by 8 bases and J by 0 bases, with 17 bases between. Germline V gives CDR1 SEHNR, CDR2 FQNEAQ (reference sequence). Here the CDR3 DNA reads TGTGCCAGCGGGACCCGGGAAGGTCCCTCCTACGAGCAGTACTTC. Translated: CASGTREGPSYEQYF.

V gene TRBV2 combines with J gene TRBJ2-7; 9 nucleotides agree with TRBD1. The germline gives CDR1 SNHLY, CDR2 FYNNEI. CDR3 size: 15 residues. The trim removed 4 bases at V and 6 bases at J, leaving 10 bases unmatched. The CDR3 loop reads CASSAQPGQGPEQYF. The CDR3 nucleotides read TGTGCCAGCAGTGCTCAACCGGGACAGGGCCCCGAGCAGTACTTC.

The rearrangement joins TRBV4-3 to TRBJ2-3, with D hard to call. V dropped 1 base and J dropped 0 bases, with 8 bases sitting between them. The length of the CDR3 is 15 residues. The germline V gene has CDR1 LGHNA and CDR2 YSLEER. The CDR3 DNA is TGCGCCAGCAGCCAAGTCCCCACTAGCACAGATACGCAGTATTTT. The encoded protein is CASSQVPTSTDTQYF.

The CDR3 here is CASSGQQSYEQYF. Written as DNA, the CDR3 is TGTGCCAGCAGTGGCCAACAGAGCTACGAGCAGTACTTC. The chain carries TRBV6-1 and TRBJ2-7; D is uncertain. The length of the CDR3 is 13 residues. The germline gives CDR1 MNHNS, CDR2 SASEGT. V was clipped by 4 bases and J by 3 bases, with 10 bases between them.